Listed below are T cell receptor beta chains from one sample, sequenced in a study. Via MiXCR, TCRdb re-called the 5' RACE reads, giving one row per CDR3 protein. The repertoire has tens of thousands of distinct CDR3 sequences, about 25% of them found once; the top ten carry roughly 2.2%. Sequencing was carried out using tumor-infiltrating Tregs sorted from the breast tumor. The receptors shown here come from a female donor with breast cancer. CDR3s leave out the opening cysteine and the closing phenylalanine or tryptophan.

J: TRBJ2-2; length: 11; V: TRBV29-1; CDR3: SGRRGGTGELF
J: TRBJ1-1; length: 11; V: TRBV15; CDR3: ATSSDLDTEAF
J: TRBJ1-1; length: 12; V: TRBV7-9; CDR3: ASSLDRSDTEAF
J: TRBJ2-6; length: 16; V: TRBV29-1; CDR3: SASQWGDGRSGANVLT
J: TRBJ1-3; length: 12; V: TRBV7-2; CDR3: ASSPGTGRNTIY
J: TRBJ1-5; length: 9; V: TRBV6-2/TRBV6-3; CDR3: ASSEPGPQH
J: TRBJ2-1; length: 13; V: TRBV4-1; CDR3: ASSQGLAGWNEQF
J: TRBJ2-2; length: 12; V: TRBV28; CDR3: ASGLFMNTGELF
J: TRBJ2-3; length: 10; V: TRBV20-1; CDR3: SVTGETDTQY
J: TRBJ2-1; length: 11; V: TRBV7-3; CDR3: ASSLSQDNEQF
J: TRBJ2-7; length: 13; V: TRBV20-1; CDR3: SASDSGTGAYEQY
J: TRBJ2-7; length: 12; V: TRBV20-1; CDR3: SAKNGIRPYEQY
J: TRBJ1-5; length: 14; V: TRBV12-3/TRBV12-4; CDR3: ASRRTGTGGGQPQH
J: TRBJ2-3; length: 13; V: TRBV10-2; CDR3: ASTPTQASTDTQY
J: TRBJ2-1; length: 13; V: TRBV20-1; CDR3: SAIHASGREYEQF
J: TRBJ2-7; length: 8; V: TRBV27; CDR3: ASSLCEQY
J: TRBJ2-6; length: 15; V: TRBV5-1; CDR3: ASSLGPRGSGANVLT
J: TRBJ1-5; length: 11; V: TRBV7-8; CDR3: ASSLLVTQPQH
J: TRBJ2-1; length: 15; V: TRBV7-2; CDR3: ASSLDSFEESYNEQF
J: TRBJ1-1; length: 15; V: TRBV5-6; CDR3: ASSTGTRRLKNTEAF
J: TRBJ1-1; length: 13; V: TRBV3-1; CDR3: ASSQDSGVNTEAF
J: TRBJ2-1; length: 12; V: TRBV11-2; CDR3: ASSSPGRRNEQF
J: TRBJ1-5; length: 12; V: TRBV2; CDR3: ASGTGLNNQPQH
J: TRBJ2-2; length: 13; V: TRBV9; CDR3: ASSPRETGSGELF
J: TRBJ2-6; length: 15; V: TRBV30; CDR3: AWSFPLWGQGANVLT
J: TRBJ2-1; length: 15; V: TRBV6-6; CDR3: ASSYSLLGFSWNEQF
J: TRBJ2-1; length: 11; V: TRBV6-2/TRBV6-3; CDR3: ASGPAGTPTEF
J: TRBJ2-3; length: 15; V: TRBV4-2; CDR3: ASSQDLGRASTDTQY
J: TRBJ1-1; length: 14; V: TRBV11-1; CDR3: ASSHPWRTLNTEAF
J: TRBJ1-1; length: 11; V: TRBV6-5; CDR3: ASRQGQNTEAF
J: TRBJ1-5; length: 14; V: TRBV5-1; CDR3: ASSFGTGGRNQPQH
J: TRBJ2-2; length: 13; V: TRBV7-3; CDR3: ASSLSGTKGGELF
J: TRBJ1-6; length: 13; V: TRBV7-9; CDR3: ASRGGGQGNSPLH
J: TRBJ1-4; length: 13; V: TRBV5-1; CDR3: ASSKAGAESEKLF
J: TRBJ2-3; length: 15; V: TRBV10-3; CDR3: AISEPGTSGGADTQY
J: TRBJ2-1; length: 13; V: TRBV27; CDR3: ASSLGRNNNNEQF
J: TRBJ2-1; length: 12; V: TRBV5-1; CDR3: ASSNLAGSNEQF
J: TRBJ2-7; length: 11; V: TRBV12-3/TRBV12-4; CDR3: ASLDQGAYEQY
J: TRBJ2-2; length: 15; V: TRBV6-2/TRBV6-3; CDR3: ASSYTPGQGKTGELF
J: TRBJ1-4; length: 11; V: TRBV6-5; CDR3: ASKRDFGEKLF
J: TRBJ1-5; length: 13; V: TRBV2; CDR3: ASSPLMGSNQPQH
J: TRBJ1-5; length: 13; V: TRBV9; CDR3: ASSVGGHSNQPQH
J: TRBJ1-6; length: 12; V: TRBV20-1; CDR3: SARSRTGNSPLH
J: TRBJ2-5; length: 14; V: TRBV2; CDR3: ASSVQLGSIQETQY
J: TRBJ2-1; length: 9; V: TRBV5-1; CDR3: ASSYSNEQF
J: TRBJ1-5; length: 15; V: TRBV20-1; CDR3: SASDPYDTHHEFAQH
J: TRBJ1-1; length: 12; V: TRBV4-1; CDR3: ASSHQVRNTEAF